Each of the 6 T cell receptor beta chains below was sequenced from the same sample in a study of T-cell reconstitution after alpha-beta-depleted transplantation in children. TCRbeta library construction was performed incorporating unique molecular identifiers. Each CDR3 protein gets one entry after TCRdb re-called the PCR reads with MiXCR. The profile shows hundreds of thousands of distinct CDR3 sequences, less than 15% of them singletons. The specimen was PBMCs, collected from the stem cell graft. The receptors here all came from a human donor who donated a stem cell graft to a child with Fanconi anemia.

This clonotype has a handful of counts. The chain joins TRBV4-2 to TRBJ2-1; TRBD1 matches at 12 bases. V lost 0 bases to trimming and J lost 9 bases; unmatched junction nucleotides: 6. The CDR3 totals 16 residues. Germline V gene sequence: CDR1 LGHNA, CDR2 YNFKEQ. The DNA of the CDR3 is TGTGCCAGCAGCCAAGATACGGGGACAGGGGGCTCTGAGCAGTTCTTC. Protein: CASSQDTGTGGSEQFF.

There are many counts of this clonotype. The chain couples TRBV5-1 to TRBJ2-3, with D uncertain. The CDR3 loop spans 15 amino acids. CDR1 SGHRS and CDR2 YFSETQ come from the germline V gene. Trimming cost V 1 base and J 2 bases, with 11 bases left between them. This CDR3 is CASSLISPPTDTQYF. The CDR3 DNA follows: TGCGCCAGCAGCTTGATTAGTCCGCCCACAGATACGCAGTATTTT.

This clonotype has a handful of counts. The V and J genes are TRBV4-1 and TRBJ2-3, with D perhaps matching TRBD2 (5 bases). Deletions cut 0 bases from V and 4 bases from J, with 20 bases between. The CDR3 is 18 residues long. Germline CDR1 MGHRA, CDR2 YSYEKL. The CDR3 reads CASSQDTEAANEADTQYF. The CDR3 DNA is TGCGCCAGCAGCCAAGATACGGAGGCAGCGAATGAGGCAGATACGCAGTATTTT.

This clonotype was observed a few times. The V and J genes are TRBV7-8 and TRBJ2-7; D gene unclear. The CDR3 is 16 amino acids. V dropped 5 bases and J dropped 1 base, with 18 bases sitting between them. Germline V gene data show CDR1 as SGHVS and CDR2 as FQNEAQ. The CDR3 DNA follows: TGTGCCAGCAGCCCCCAACAAAGTTACAGTTCCTACGAGCAGTACTTC. Its protein is CASSPQQSYSSYEQYF.

This clonotype was counted at least ten times. This chain uses TRBV7-8 with TRBJ2-3; no clear D gene. This CDR3 is 11 amino acids long. Per the germline V gene, CDR1 is SGHVS and CDR2 is FQNEAQ. V gave up 5 bases and J gave up 6 bases, with 6 bases separating them. The CDR3, as DNA: TGTGCCAGCAGCCCTATGGATACGCAGTATTTT. Its protein product is CASSPMDTQYF.

This clonotype was counted many times. The rearrangement links TRBV12-3 or TRBV12-4 to TRBJ2-1; the match to TRBD2 covers 11 bases. The V gene end was trimmed by 6 bases and the J gene end by 7 bases; junction bases not matched to a gene: 8. There are 15 residues in the CDR3. The CDR3 loop is CASSTSGGKGNEQFF. The CDR3 region has the DNA TGTGCCAGCAGCACTAGCGGGGGAAAAGGAAATGAGCAGTTCTTC.